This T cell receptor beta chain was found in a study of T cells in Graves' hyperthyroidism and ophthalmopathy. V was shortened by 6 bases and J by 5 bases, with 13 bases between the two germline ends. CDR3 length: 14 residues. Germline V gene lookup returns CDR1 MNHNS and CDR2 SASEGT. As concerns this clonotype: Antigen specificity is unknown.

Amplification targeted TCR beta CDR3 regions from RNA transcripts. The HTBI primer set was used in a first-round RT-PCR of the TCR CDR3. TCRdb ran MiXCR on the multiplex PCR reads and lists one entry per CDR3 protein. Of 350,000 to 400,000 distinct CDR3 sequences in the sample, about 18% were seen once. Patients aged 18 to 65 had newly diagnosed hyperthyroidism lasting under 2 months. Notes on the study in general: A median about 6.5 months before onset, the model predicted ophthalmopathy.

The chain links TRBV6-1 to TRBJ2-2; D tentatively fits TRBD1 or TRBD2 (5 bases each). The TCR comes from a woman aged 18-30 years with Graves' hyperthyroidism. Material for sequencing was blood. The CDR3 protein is CASSGDPETGELFF. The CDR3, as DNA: TGTGCCAGCAGCGGGGACCCCGAGACCGGGGAGCTGTTTTTT.